This entry is about one T cell receptor (beta chain). What it recognizes is unknown. The CDR3 runs 16 residues. The junction had 6 bases not matched to a gene; V was cut back by 1 base and J by 0 bases. Germline assignment: CDR1 KGHSH and CDR2 LQKENI. This PCR relied on a set of 60 Vbeta primers and 13 Jbeta primers. Profiled with immunoSEQ multiplex PCR; TCRdb holds only in-frame clones, not every one. The sample contains around 110,000 clones, under 85% of which appear only once. This entry comes from a study of cytomegalovirus exposure and HLA in healthy donors. Across the whole study: An earlier analysis identified 100 million to 130 million unique TCR beta sequences in some 180 million T cells.

Study-wide points: Reports indicated that the classifier achieved high specificity and sensitivity in diagnosing cytomegalovirus status. Reportedly, TCR beta sequences accurately predicted HLA-A and HLA-B alleles in most subjects.

This receptor was obtained from a male donor in good health and CMV-seronegative. The chain employs TRBV18 and TRBJ2-7; 7 nucleotides align to TRBD2. Sample: PBMCs. The CDR3 DNA sequence: TGTGCCAGCTCACCACGGGACGGGAGGTCCTCCTACGAGCAGTACTTC. Its protein product is CASSPRDGRSSYEQYF.